This record covers a single T cell receptor (beta chain). Its antigen is still unknown. This sample was included in a study of monozygotic twins with inflammatory bowel disease. Reprocessing the 5' RACE reads, TCRdb reports a single entry for every CDR3 protein and omits DNA. Seen in this sample are roughly 120,000 distinct CDR3 sequences; the ten most common clones hold 9.5% to 15%. The total RNA came straight from whole blood, and T cells were not sorted beforehand. Germline-derived CDR1 and CDR2 are DFQATT and SNEGSKA (reference sequence). CDR3 size: 12 residues. Study-wide results and caveats: Those with IBD had lower TCRbeta diversity (inverse Simpson) than their healthy co-twins did.

The chain recombines TRBV20-1 with TRBJ2-3; the D call of TRBD2 rests on TCRdb alone, since no DNA is present to check it. This clonotype was sampled from a human donor with ulcerative colitis or Crohn's disease, or a healthy co-twin of an affected twin (not recorded which). Sequenced input: blood. The CDR3 loop is CSAQGGGDTQYF.